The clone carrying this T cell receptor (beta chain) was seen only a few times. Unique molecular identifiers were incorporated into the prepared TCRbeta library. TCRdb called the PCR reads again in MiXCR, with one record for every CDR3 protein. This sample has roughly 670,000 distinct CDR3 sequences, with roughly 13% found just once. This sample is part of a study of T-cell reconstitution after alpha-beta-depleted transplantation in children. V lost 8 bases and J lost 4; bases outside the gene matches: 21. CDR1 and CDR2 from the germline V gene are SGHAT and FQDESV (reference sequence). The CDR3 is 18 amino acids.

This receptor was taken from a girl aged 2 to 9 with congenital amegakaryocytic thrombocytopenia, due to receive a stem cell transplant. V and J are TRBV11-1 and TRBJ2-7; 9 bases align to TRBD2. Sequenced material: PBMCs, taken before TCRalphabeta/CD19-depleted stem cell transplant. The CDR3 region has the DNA TGTGCCAGCGGCGTTGCCGTAGCGGGAGTACTCGCATTATACGAGCAGTACTTC. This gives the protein CASGVAVAGVLALYEQYF.